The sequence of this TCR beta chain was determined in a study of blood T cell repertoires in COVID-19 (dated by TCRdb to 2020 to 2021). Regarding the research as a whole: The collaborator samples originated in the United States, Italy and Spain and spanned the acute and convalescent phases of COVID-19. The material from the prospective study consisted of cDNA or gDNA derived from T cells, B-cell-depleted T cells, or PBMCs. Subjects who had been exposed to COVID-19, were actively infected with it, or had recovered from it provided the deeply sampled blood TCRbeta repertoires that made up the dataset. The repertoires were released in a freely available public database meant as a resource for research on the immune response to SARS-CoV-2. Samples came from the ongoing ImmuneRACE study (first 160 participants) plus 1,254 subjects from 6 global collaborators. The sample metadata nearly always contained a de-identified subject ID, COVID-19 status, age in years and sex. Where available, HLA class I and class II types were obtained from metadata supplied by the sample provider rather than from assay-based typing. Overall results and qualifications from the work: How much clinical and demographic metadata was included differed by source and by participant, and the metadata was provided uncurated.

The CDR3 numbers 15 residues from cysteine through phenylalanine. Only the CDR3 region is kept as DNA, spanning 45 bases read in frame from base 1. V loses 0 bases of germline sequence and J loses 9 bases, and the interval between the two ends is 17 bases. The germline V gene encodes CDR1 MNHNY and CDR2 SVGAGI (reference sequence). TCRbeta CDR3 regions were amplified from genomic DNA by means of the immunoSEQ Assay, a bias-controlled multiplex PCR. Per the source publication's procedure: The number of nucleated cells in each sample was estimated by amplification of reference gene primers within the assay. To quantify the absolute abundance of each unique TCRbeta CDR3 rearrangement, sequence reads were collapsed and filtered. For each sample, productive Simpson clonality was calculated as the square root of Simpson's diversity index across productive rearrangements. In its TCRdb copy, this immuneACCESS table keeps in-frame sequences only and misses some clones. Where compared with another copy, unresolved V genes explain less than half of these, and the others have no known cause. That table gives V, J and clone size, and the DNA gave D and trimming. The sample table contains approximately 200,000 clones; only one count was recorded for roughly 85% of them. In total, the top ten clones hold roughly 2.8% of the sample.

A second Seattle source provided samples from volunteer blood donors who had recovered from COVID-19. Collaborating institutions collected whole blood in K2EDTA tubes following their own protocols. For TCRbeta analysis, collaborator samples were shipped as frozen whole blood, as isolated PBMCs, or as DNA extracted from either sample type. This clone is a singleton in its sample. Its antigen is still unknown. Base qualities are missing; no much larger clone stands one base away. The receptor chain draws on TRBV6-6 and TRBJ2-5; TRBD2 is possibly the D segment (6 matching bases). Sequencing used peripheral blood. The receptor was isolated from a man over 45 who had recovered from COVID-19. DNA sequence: TGTGCCAGCAGTTACTCGGACCAGGCGGGGAAGGCCCAGTACTTC. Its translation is CASSYSDQAGKAQYF.